The 30 T cell receptor beta chains below all came from one sample that was sequenced in a study of OX40 agonist ivuxolimab in advanced cancers. The assay was immunoSEQ multiplex PCR, and TCRdb's table has in-frame clones only and misses some. The sample records 55,000 to 80,000 clones, over 75% being singletons. Sequences were derived from CD4+ or CD8+ T cells sorted from blood, sampled in a trial of the OX40 agonist ivuxolimab. The receptors were gathered from an adult with an advanced solid tumor such as melanoma, head and neck, liver or kidney cancer.

The chain couples TRBV4-2 to TRBJ2-7, with TRBD2 matching 7 bases. Germline assignment: CDR1 LGHNA and CDR2 YNFKEQ. This CDR3 contains 15 residues. V shed 4 bases and J 0 bases; nucleotides not matched to a gene: 6. The CDR3 DNA sequence: TGTGCCAGCAGCCCACGACTAGCTAGCTCCTACGAGCAGTACTTC. Translating gives CASSPRLASSYEQYF.

This chain connects TRBV19 to TRBJ1-1, with 9 positions matching TRBD1. This CDR3 has 12 amino acids. V trimming: 9 bases; J trimming: 10 bases; junction bases outside the gene matches: 9. The germline gives CDR1 LNHDA, CDR2 SQIVND (reference sequence). CDR3 region: CASAETGGRAFF. In DNA, the CDR3 is TGTGCCAGCGCCGAAACAGGGGGCAGAGCTTTCTTT.

This rearrangement joins TRBV7-2 to TRBJ2-7, with D possibly being TRBD2 (5 bases). This CDR3 is 19 amino acids long. The V and J ends lost 4 bases and 0 bases respectively, with 25 bases between them. Germline V CDR1 and CDR2: SGHTA, FQGNSA. The CDR3 reads CASSYRTTFWTENSYEQYF. The CDR3 coding sequence is TGTGCCAGCAGCTACCGTACGACTTTCTGGACTGAAAACTCCTACGAGCAGTACTTC.

This clone has a single count. The J gene is TRBJ1-5, the V gene TRBV28; D is unresolved. CDR1 is MDHEN and CDR2 is SYDVKM in the germline V gene. This CDR3 contains 14 residues. The V end lost 2 bases, the J end lost 0 bases, and 5 bases lay between the germline ends. CDR3 sequence: CASSLQDSNQPQHF. The DNA of the CDR3 is TGTGCCAGCAGTTTACAGGATAGCAATCAGCCCCAGCATTTT.

The chain links TRBV7-2 to TRBJ2-1, with TRBD2 identical over 14 bases. The germline V gene encodes CDR1 SGHTA and CDR2 FQGNSA. The CDR3 totals 16 residues. V shed 4 bases and J 16 bases; nucleotides not matched to a gene: 15. The CDR3 reads CASSSTPGLAGVGFFF. CDR3 nucleotide sequence: TGTGCCAGCAGCTCCACTCCGGGACTAGCGGGAGTGGGGTTCTTCTTC.

The V call is TRBV18, the J call TRBJ2-3; either TRBD1 or TRBD2 may fit D (5 bases each). CDR1 and CDR2 from the germline V gene are KGHSH and LQKENI. The CDR3 spans 15 residues. V gave up 3 bases and J gave up 4 bases, with 14 bases separating them. The DNA for the CDR3 is TGTGCCAGCTCACCCGGGGCTGGTGTGGCAGATACGCAGTATTTT. The encoded protein is CASSPGAGVADTQYF.

V usage is TRBV7-9 and J usage is TRBJ2-5; the match to TRBD1 covers 11 bases. The CDR3 has 19 amino acids. J lost 0 bases, V lost 2 bases, and 11 bases had no gene match. Germline lookup yields CDR1 SEHNR and CDR2 FQNEAQ (reference sequence). The CDR3 here is CASSLTGQGAKKYQETQYF. Here the CDR3 DNA reads TGTGCCAGCAGCTTAACTGGACAGGGGGCCAAAAAATACCAAGAGACCCAGTACTTC.

The chain carries TRBV6-5 and TRBJ1-1, with no clear D. CDR1 is MNHEY and CDR2 is SVGAGI in the germline V gene. The CDR3 is 11 amino acids. V lost 6 bases and J 1 base, leaving 3 bases between the germline ends. CDR3 sequence (DNA): TGTGCCAGCAGGGCGAACACTGAAGCTTTCTTT. Its protein product is CASRANTEAFF.

The V gene is TRBV5-1, the J gene TRBJ2-6; D remains ambiguous. This CDR3 contains 18 residues. Trimming stripped 0 bases from V and 0 bases from J, with 13 bases between. Germline V CDR1 and CDR2: SGHRS, YFSETQ. CDR3 in amino acids: CASSLVAPTYSGANVLTF. The CDR3 DNA reads as TGCGCCAGCAGCTTGGTTGCGCCCACATACTCTGGGGCCAACGTCCTGACTTTC.

This sequence joins TRBV15 and TRBJ2-7; 9 bases agree with TRBD1. Trimming took 1 base from V and 5 from J; bases not matched to a gene: 6. Looked up from germline, CDR1 is LNHNV and CDR2 is YYDKDF (reference sequence). The CDR3 runs 15 residues. CDR3 in amino acids: CATSRGGTGSHEQYF. CDR3 nucleotide sequence: TGTGCCACCAGCAGAGGGGGGACAGGGTCCCACGAGCAGTACTTC.

This rearrangement joins TRBV18 to TRBJ1-5; D is unresolved. The V gene lost 6 bases and the J gene lost 1 base, with 13 bases spanning the gap. CDR1 KGHSH and CDR2 LQKENI come from the germline V gene. The CDR3 contains 15 residues. The CDR3 loop is CASSPDLGSNQPQHF. The DNA for the CDR3 is TGTGCCAGCTCCCCGGACTTGGGGAGCAATCAGCCCCAGCATTTT.

The chain combines TRBV12-5 with TRBJ2-1, with TRBD2 identical over 8 bases. This CDR3 region has 14 residues. Germline CDR1 and CDR2: LGHNT and FRNRAP. The V and J ends lost 6 bases and 8 bases, in that order; junction bases with no gene match: 9. Here the CDR3 reads CASGGTSSFYEQFF. The CDR3 nucleotides are TGTGCTAGTGGGGGGACTAGTAGTTTTTATGAGCAGTTCTTC.

The chain combines TRBV11-2 with TRBJ2-1; D is possibly TRBD2 (6 bases). V dropped 5 bases and J dropped 2 bases, with 16 bases sitting between them. The CDR3 totals 16 residues. Germline CDR1 SGHAT, CDR2 FQNNGV. The CDR3 DNA reads as TGTGCCAGCAGCCCTATCTTATCGGGGGCCTACAATGAGCAGTTCTTC. Encoded protein: CASSPILSGAYNEQFF.

The chain carries TRBV11-2 and TRBJ2-5; 8 nucleotides match TRBD2. Trimming removed 1 base from V and 5 bases from J; junction bases left unmatched: 9. Germline V gene lookup returns CDR1 SGHAT and CDR2 FQNNGV. CDR3 size: 16 residues. This chain's CDR3 is CASSLVPGTSTETQYF. The CDR3 DNA follows: TGTGCCAGCAGCTTAGTCCCCGGGACTAGTACTGAGACCCAGTACTTC.

V is TRBV6-6 and J is TRBJ1-2; 8 nucleotides agree with TRBD1. V shed 4 bases and J 4 bases; nucleotides not matched to a gene: 8. The CDR3 is 15 residues long. Germline loops: CDR1 MNHNY, CDR2 SVGAGI (reference sequence). DNA of the CDR3: TGTGCCAGCAGTTTCCAAATGACAGGGGTCTATGGCTACACCTTC. It codes for CASSFQMTGVYGYTF.

The V and J genes are TRBV10-3 and TRBJ2-6; tentatively, D is TRBD1 or TRBD2 (5 bases each). Germline assignment: CDR1 ENHRY and CDR2 SYGVKD. CDR3 length equals 15 residues. The germline V and J ends were trimmed by 3 bases and 4 bases, with 10 bases remaining between them. CDR3 loop: CAISDRGSGANVLTF. In DNA form, the CDR3 reads TGTGCCATCAGTGACCGGGGCTCCGGGGCCAACGTCCTGACTTTC.

The V gene is TRBV29-1, the J gene TRBJ2-5, with 7 bases lining up with TRBD2. The CDR3 has 13 amino acids. Germline V gene lookup returns CDR1 SQVTM and CDR2 ANQGSEA. The trim removed 2 bases at V and 5 bases at J, leaving 5 bases unmatched. The CDR3 here is CSVESGTWETQYF. The DNA for the CDR3 is TGCAGCGTTGAAAGCGGGACTTGGGAGACCCAGTACTTC.

This clone was seen only once. The V and J genes are TRBV7-2 and TRBJ2-3; a possible D gene is TRBD1 (7 bases). Trimming removed 1 base at V and 3 bases at J, with 14 bases between. Germline CDR1 reads SGHTA; CDR2 reads FQGNSA. CDR3 length equals 16 residues. This CDR3 reads CASSLGQGGGTDTQYF. CDR3 nucleotide sequence: TGTGCCAGCAGCTTAGGGCAGGGGGGCGGTACAGATACGCAGTATTTT.

The J gene is TRBJ2-1, the V gene TRBV12-5, with D maybe TRBD1 (6 bases). In germline, CDR1 is LGHNT, CDR2 FRNRAP. V shed 4 bases and J shed 4 bases, with 17 bases lying between them. The CDR3 contains 16 residues. In DNA, the CDR3 is TGTGCTAGTGGTTCCCCCCGACAGGTCCAATACAATGAGCAGTTCTTC. This translates into CASGSPRQVQYNEQFF.

The chain has TRBV7-9 and TRBJ2-1; perhaps TRBD1 as D (6 bases). The CDR3 covers 16 residues. The germline V gene has CDR1 SEHNR and CDR2 FQNEAQ (reference sequence). V lost 1 base to trimming and J lost 7 bases, with 17 bases between them. The CDR3 region is CASSLGASLQGNEQFF. In nucleotides, the CDR3 is TGTGCCAGCAGCTTAGGGGCTAGCCTCCAGGGGAATGAGCAGTTCTTC.

The chain combines TRBV9 with TRBJ2-2; tentatively, D is TRBD2 (5 bases). The length of the CDR3 is 16 residues. The V gene's germline CDR1 is SGDLS and CDR2 YYNGEE. V was shortened by 3 bases and J by 1 base, with 13 bases between the two germline ends. The CDR3 nucleotides are TGTGCCAGCAGCGCTAGCCTCCACAAGAACACCGGGGAGCTGTTTTTT. It codes for CASSASLHKNTGELFF. The entire variable domain, with the rest obtained from reference TRBV9 and TRBJ2-2, is as follows: DSGVTQTPKHLITATGQRVTLRCSPRSGDLSVYWYQQSLDQGLQFLIQYYNGEERAKGNILERFSAQQFPDLHSELNLSSLELGDSALYFCASSASLHKNTGELFFGEGSRLTVL.

This chain connects TRBV5-1 to TRBJ2-3; 11 nucleotides line up with TRBD2. V shed 2 bases and J 3 bases; nucleotides not matched to a gene: 5. The CDR3 sequence is 16 residues long. Per germline, CDR1 SGHRS and CDR2 YFSETQ. In DNA form, the CDR3 reads TGCGCCAGCAGCTTAGGCACTAGCGGGAGAACAGATACGCAGTATTTT. Translated, it gives CASSLGTSGRTDTQYF.

This clone has only a few counts. The V gene is TRBV6-1, the J gene TRBJ2-5; TRBD2 might be the D (5 bases). The CDR3 totals 16 residues. V lost 4 bases and J 2 bases, leaving 17 bases between the germline ends. Germline V gene data show CDR1 as MNHNS and CDR2 as SASEGT. The CDR3 reads CASSGSGAGLQETQYF. The CDR3 coding sequence is TGTGCCAGCAGTGGATCCGGTGCGGGCCTACAAGAGACCCAGTACTTC.

The rearrangement joins TRBV2 to TRBJ2-7; a possible D gene is TRBD2 (5 bases). Per germline, CDR1 SNHLY and CDR2 FYNNEI. The CDR3 covers 15 residues. Trimming removed 1 base from V and 4 bases from J, with 14 bases in between. CDR3 in amino acids: CASSEGGALDYEQYF. CDR3 sequence (DNA): TGTGCCAGCAGTGAAGGGGGAGCGCTAGATTACGAGCAGTACTTC.

The rearrangement uses TRBV16 and TRBJ1-3, with D possibly being TRBD1 (6 bases). Germline V CDR1 and CDR2: KGHSY, FQNENV. The CDR3 contains 16 residues. Trimming shortened V by 2 bases and J by 0 bases, and 11 bases separated the two germline ends. CDR3 amino acids: CASSQRGTSSGNTIYF. Written as DNA, the CDR3 is TGTGCCAGCAGCCAAAGAGGGACAAGCTCTGGAAACACCATATATTTT.

The chain links TRBV6-1 to TRBJ2-7, with a weak D call TRBD1 (6 bases). The germline CDR1 and CDR2 sequences are MNHNS and SASEGT. The CDR3 spans 13 residues. V shed 7 bases and J shed 6 bases, with 16 bases lying between them. CDR3 protein: CASTPRIGGEQYF. The CDR3 region has the DNA TGTGCCAGCACTCCTAGAATAGGGGGCGAGCAGTACTTC.

This sequence joins TRBV11-3 and TRBJ2-2; weak D call: TRBD1 (6 bases). Deletions cut 5 bases from V and 5 bases from J, with 15 bases between. From germline, CDR1 is SGHNT and CDR2 YENEEA. The CDR3 loop spans 15 amino acids. This chain's CDR3 is CASSGGHLGTGELFF. The CDR3 DNA is TGTGCCAGCAGCGGGGGACACCTAGGTACCGGGGAGCTGTTTTTT.

The J gene is TRBJ2-2, the V gene TRBV28, with 10 bases that match TRBD2. V dropped 10 bases and J dropped 0; count of bases not matched to a gene: 8. The V gene's germline CDR1 is MDHEN and CDR2 SYDVKM. This CDR3 has 16 residues. In DNA, the CDR3 is TGTGCCACTCCGAGCGGGAGGGGGACGAACACCGGGGAGCTGTTTTTT. This gives the protein CATPSGRGTNTGELFF.

The rearrangement links TRBV11-3 to TRBJ2-7; TRBD2 agrees at 10 bases. CDR1 and CDR2 (germline): SGHNT, YENEEA. Germline trimming cut 5 bases from V and 6 bases from J; bases unmatched to any gene: 10. The CDR3 extends over 15 amino acids. CDR3 protein: CASSITGTSVTEQYF. CDR3 in DNA: TGTGCCAGCAGCATAACCGGGACTAGCGTCACCGAGCAGTACTTC.

V gene TRBV11-2 combines with J gene TRBJ2-3; 9 bases match TRBD2. Germline V gives CDR1 SGHAT, CDR2 FQNNGV. CDR3 length: 16 amino acids. The junction had 9 bases not matched to a gene; V was cut back by 2 bases and J by 6 bases. CDR3 protein: CASSLSGGHEGDTQYF. In DNA form, the CDR3 reads TGTGCCAGCAGCTTAAGCGGGGGGCATGAGGGGGATACGCAGTATTTT.